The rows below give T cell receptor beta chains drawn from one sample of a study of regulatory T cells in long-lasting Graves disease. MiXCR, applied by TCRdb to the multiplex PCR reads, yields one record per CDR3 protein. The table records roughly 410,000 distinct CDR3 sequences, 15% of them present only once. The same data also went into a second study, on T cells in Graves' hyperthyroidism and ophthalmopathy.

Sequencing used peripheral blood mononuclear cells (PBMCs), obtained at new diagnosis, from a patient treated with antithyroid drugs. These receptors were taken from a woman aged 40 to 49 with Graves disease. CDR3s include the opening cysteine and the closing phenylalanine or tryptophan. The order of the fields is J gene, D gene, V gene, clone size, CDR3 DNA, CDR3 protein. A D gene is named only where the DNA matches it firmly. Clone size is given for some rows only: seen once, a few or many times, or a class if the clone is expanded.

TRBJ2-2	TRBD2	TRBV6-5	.	TGTGCCAGCAGTTACAAGCGGGGCGGGGAGCTGTTTTTT	CASSYKRGGELFF
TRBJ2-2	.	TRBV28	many	TGTGCCAGCAGATATAGCGGAGGGGGCACCGGGGAGCTGTTTTTT	CASRYSGGGTGELFF
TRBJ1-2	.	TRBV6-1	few	TGTGCCACCCATTCCGGGGACTATGGCTACATCTTC	CATHSGDYGYIF
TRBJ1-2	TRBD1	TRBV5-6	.	TGTGCCAGCAGGAAGGGACAGGGGGCAATCGACTATGGCTACACCTTC	CASRKGQGAIDYGYTF
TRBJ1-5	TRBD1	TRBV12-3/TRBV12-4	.	TGTGCCAGCAGTTTGTTCGGGACAGGGGCAAATCAGCCCCAGCATTTT	CASSLFGTGANQPQHF
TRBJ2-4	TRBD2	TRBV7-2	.	TGTGCCAGCAGCTTAACGCCTAGCGGGAGGGCGGACATTCAGTACTTC	CASSLTPSGRADIQYF
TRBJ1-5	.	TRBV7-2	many	TGTGCCAGCAGCCTTTCGGGGGGGGCTAGTCAGCCCCAGCATTTT	CASSLSGGASQPQHF
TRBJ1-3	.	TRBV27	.	TGTGCCAGCAGTTCCTGGGGCACGGGGGATCAGAACACCATATATTTT	CASSSWGTGDQNTIYF
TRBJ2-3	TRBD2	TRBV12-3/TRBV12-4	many	TGTGCCAGCAGCGGACTAGCGGGAGGGCTTGGCACAGATACGCAGTATTTT	CASSGLAGGLGTDTQYF
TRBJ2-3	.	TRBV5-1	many	TGCGCCAGCAGCTACGGACAGTTCGCAGATACGCAGTATTTT	CASSYGQFADTQYF
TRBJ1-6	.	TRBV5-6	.	TGTGCCAGCAGCTTTTTCCGGACAGCGAGCTCCTATAATTCACCCCTCCACTTT	CASSFFRTASSYNSPLHF
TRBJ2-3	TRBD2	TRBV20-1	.	TGCAGTGCTAGGTTGGCTAGCGGGAGCGCAGATACGCAGTATTTT	CSARLASGSADTQYF
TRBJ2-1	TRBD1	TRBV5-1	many	TGCGCCAGCAGCTTAACACAGGGGTCCTACAATGAGCAGTTCTTC	CASSLTQGSYNEQFF
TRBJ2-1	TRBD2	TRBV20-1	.	TGCAGTGCTAGAGTCTCAGGACTAGCGGGAGGAACTTTCTTACATTACAATGAGCAGTTCTTC	CSARVSGLAGGTFLHYNEQFF
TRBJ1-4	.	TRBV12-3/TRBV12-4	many	TGTGCCAGCAGTGTAAGGCCTGCAACTAATGAAAAACTGTTTTTT	CASSVRPATNEKLFF
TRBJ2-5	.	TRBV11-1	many	TGTGCCAGCAGCTTTGCACCCTCCCGTTGGGCTCTAGAGACCCAGTACTTC	CASSFAPSRWALETQYF
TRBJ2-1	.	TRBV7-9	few	TGTGCCAGCAGCTTAGCGGGGGCTAGCGGATACAATGAGCAGTTCTTC	CASSLAGASGYNEQFF
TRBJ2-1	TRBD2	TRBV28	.	TGTGCCAGCAGTTTATTGGCTAGCGGGAGGCCCTACAATGAGCAGTTCTTC	CASSLLASGRPYNEQFF
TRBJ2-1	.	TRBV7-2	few	TGTGCCAGCAGCTTTAAGCAGGGTCCCTACAATGAGCAGTTCTTC	CASSFKQGPYNEQFF
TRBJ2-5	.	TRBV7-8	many	TGTGCCAGCAGCTTAGTAATGGCAGGGAGTCCCCAGTACTTC	CASSLVMAGSPQYF
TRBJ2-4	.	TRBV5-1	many	TGCGCCAGCAGCTTGGAAGGGACCAAGGGGTACATTCAGTACTTC	CASSLEGTKGYIQYF
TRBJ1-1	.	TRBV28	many	TGTGCCAGCAGTTTATACACGGATAGGACTGAAGCTTTCTTT	CASSLYTDRTEAFF
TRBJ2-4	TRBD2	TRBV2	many	TGTGCCAGCGGTAGAGCGGGAGGGGAAAACATTCAGTACTTC	CASGRAGGENIQYF
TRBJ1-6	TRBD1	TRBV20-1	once	TGCAGTGCTAGAGATCGGGGACAGAATTCACCCCTCCACTTT	CSARDRGQNSPLHF
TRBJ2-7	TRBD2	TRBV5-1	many	TGCGCCAGCAGCGGTCCTAGCGGGAGCGAGCAGTACTTC	CASSGPSGSEQYF
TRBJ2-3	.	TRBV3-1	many	TGTGCCAGCAGCCAAGTTGGAGTCGTAGATACGCAGTATTTT	CASSQVGVVDTQYF
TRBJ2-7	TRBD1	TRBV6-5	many	TGTGCCAGCAGTTACTTAGTTCCACAGGGGGCCTACGAGCAGTACTTC	CASSYLVPQGAYEQYF
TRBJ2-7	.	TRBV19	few	TGTGCCAGTAGTCAGGGTTTTCCCTACGAGCAGTACTTC	CASSQGFPYEQYF
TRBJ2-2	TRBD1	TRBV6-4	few	TGTGCCAGCAGTGACTCCTTCAGGACAGGCAACACCGGGGAGCTGTTTTTT	CASSDSFRTGNTGELFF
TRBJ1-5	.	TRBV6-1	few	TGTGCCAGCAGTGAAGCGCAGAGAAACCCTTATCAGCCCCAGCATTTT	CASSEAQRNPYQPQHF
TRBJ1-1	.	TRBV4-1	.	TGCGCCAGCAGCCAAGATGTCAGGGTGTACACTGAAGCTTTCTTT	CASSQDVRVYTEAFF
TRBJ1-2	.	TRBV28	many	TGTGCCAGCAGTTTAAACAGGGAGTTTAACTATGGCTACACCTTC	CASSLNREFNYGYTF
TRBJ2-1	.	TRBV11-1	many	TGTGCCAGCAGCTTACGAGGGGTGGTTAGTGGCAATGAGCAGTTCTTC	CASSLRGVVSGNEQFF
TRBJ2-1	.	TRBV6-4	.	TGTGCCAGCAATCCCGCGGCCCAACATCTATCCTCCTACAATGAGCAGTTCTTC	CASNPAAQHLSSYNEQFF
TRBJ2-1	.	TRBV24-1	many	TGTGCCACCAGTGATTTTGGTAGAAATGAGCAGTTCTTC	CATSDFGRNEQFF
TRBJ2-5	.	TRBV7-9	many	TGTGCCAGCAGCTTAATGGGCCGGGACCGAGGACGACCAGAGACCCAGTACTTC	CASSLMGRDRGRPETQYF
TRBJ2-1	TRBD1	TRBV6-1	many	TGTGCCAGCAGACTCGACAGGGGGCGAATCACCTACAATGAGCAGTTCTTC	CASRLDRGRITYNEQFF
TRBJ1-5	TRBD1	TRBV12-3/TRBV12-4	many	TGTGCCAGCAGTCCCACAGGGGGCAGTCAGCCCCAGCATTTT	CASSPTGGSQPQHF
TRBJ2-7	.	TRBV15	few	TGTGCCACCGGCAGAGAGGGAACGCTCTCCTACGAGCAGTACTTC	CATGREGTLSYEQYF
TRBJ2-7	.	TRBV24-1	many	TGTGCCACCAGTGACCCGGGACTCCTAAAGCAGTACTTC	CATSDPGLLKQYF
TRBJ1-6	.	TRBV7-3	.	TGTGCCAGCAGCTTGACCCAGGGTTCACCCCTCCACTTT	CASSLTQGSPLHF
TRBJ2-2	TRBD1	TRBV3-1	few	TGTGCCAGCAGCCTTACAGGGGTCGCCGGGGAGCTGTTTTTT	CASSLTGVAGELFF
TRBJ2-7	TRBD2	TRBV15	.	TGTGCCACCAGCAGAGCTCCCGGGACTATCTACGAGCAGTACTTC	CATSRAPGTIYEQYF
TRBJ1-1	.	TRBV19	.	TGTGCCAGTAGTATCGCCTCGAGGGGCGCTGAAGCTTTCTTT	CASSIASRGAEAFF
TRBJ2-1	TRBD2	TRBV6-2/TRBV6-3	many	TGTGCCAGCAGTTCAGAGCGGGGGTACAATGAGCAGTTCTTC	CASSSERGYNEQFF
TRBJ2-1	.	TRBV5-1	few	TGCGCCAGCAGCTTGGCGGCAGGCCAGGTGGTGTGGCAGTTCTTC	CASSLAAGQVVWQFF
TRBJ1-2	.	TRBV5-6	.	TGTGCCAGCAGCTTGGGAACCTTCGGGGGGAACTATGGCTACACCTTC	CASSLGTFGGNYGYTF
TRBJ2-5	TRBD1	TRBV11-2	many	TGTGCCAGCAGCTTATCGGGACAGGCGGGAGAGACCCAGTACTTC	CASSLSGQAGETQYF
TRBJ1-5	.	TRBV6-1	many	TGTGCCAGCAGCCAAACGTTGACAAGACCGGATCAGCCCCAGCATTTT	CASSQTLTRPDQPQHF
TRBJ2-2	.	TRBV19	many	TGTGCCAGTAGTACCCAAACAGGGACCGGGGAGCTGTTTTTT	CASSTQTGTGELFF